This TCR beta chain was sequenced in a study of T cell responses to AZD1222 COVID-19 vaccine (dated by TCRdb to about 2021). For the study in its entirety: A total of just over 230 trial participants underwent TCR sequencing, of whom about 200 had received two doses of AZD1222 and roughly 26 had received two doses of the MenACWY control vaccine. Trial participants were enrolled by age into subgroups of 18-55, 56-69 and 70-plus years, and roughly 150, 30 and 60 TCR-sequenced participants, respectively, were included in these subgroups.

The study at large found these results: The 56-69-year group was small, and its depth increase did not reach significance, likely because of low power. Participants were mostly white British, with more females than males. The authors suggested clonal diversity may have been underestimated. Conclusions about previously exposed vaccinees were limited because only six AZD1222 recipients were SARS-CoV-2 seropositive at baseline. Epitopes outside the regions mutated in the B.1.351 and B.1.1.7 variants were reportedly recognized by nearly half of the unique spike-specific TCRs. Because no day 14 peak-response samples were available, the repertoires could be characterized only after the peak T cell response. The whole spike protein was spanned by vaccine-associated CD4 TCRs, and dominant responses were seen in regions 160-218 and 743-854. Spike-specific TCR breadth and depth rose significantly after two AZD1222 doses compared with day 0 and with MenACWY recipients.

The CDR3 regions of human TCRbeta chains were analyzed by immunosequencing. The study's processing was this. TCRs in the repertoires were compared against a reference library of SARS-CoV-2-specific TCRs that had been generated with the MIRA antigen-specificity platform. Breadth was defined as the fraction of unique TCRs that were SARS-CoV-2-associated, and depth was defined as the fraction of total T cells that were SARS-CoV-2-associated. Using the MIRA data, each spike-specific TCR was assigned both to the spike region to which the TCR was reactive and to a CD4 or CD8 class. Log10-transformed breadth and depth values were compared by one-way ANOVA with Sidak's multiple comparisons tests. TCRdb took this table from immuneACCESS and kept in-frame rearrangements with V and J called. Such tables lack part of the clones; where checked against another copy, unresolved V genes explain under half of the gap, and the rest is unexplained. The D gene and trimming were derived from the DNA, and the V and J assignments and clone size from that table. The sample records tens of thousands of clones, over 80% of which are singletons. The ten top clones hold approximately 6% of the sample.

A word on this clone: There is no known antigen for this receptor. It has no much larger one-base neighbor in the sample; base qualities were not kept.

In light of the paper, this sample's time point label describes: about 28 days (+/-7) after the second vaccine dose. The treatment or condition label of this sample denotes: meningococcal conjugate vaccine given as trial control. The vaccinee samples were drawn from two UK trials, COV001 and COV002, one of which was a single-blind randomized controlled phase 2/3 trial testing AZD1222 (ChAdOx1 nCoV-19) in healthy adults. For TCRbeta chain sequencing, PBMC samples were collected from trial participants at day 0 and at day 28 after the second dose. Sequences MDHEN (CDR1) and SYDVKM (CDR2) are obtained from the germline V gene. Measured from the cysteine to the phenylalanine, the CDR3 is 12 residues long. Of the read, only the CDR3 DNA is kept; its 36 bases are in frame from base 1. The trim is 7 bases for V and 7 bases for J, with a gap of 13 bases between the germline ends.

The chain is assembled from TRBV28 and TRBJ1-1; the D gene identity is not certain. The sequence was collected from an adult who received the MenACWY meningococcal vaccine as a control. The sequenced sample was peripheral blood, obtained 28 days after the second dose of the MenACWY control vaccine. CDR3 protein: CASKRSVREAFF. The nucleotides read TGTGCCAGCAAGAGGTCGGTTCGTGAAGCTTTCTTT.